The 31 T cell receptor beta chains reported below all come from one sample, sequenced in a study of blood T cell repertoires in COVID-19. This table comes from immunoSEQ multiplex PCR, and its TCRdb copy is limited to in-frame clones, with some not included. The table shows some 180,000 clones, with around 90% occurring only once. The material sequenced was peripheral blood. All receptors derive from a woman older than 75 with COVID-19, enrolled during active disease.

This clone was recorded a few times. V and J are TRBV5-1 and TRBJ1-1, with TRBD1 identical over 8 bases. The CDR3 loop spans 14 amino acids. V dropped 4 bases and J dropped 1; count of bases not matched to a gene: 3. Germline-derived CDR1 and CDR2 are SGHRS and YFSETQ. CDR3 region: CASSGGQANTEAFF. The CDR3 DNA follows: TGCGCCAGCAGCGGGGGACAGGCGAACACTGAAGCTTTCTTT.

The rearrangement joins TRBV10-3 to TRBJ1-5; D not resolved. Germline lookup yields CDR1 ENHRY and CDR2 SYGVKD. Trimming shortened V by 11 bases and J by 0 bases, and 14 bases separated the two germline ends. The CDR3 length is 14 residues. This CDR3 is CAVSPGDSNQPQHF. CDR3 DNA: TGTGCCGTCTCACCGGGAGATAGCAATCAGCCCCAGCATTTT.

This chain connects TRBV9 to TRBJ1-1, with D perhaps TRBD1 (5 bases). The CDR3 length is 15 residues. The V gene lost 0 bases and the J gene lost 4 bases, with 13 bases spanning the gap. Germline V gives CDR1 SGDLS, CDR2 YYNGEE. The CDR3 nucleotides are TGTGCCAGCAGCGTAGACGGAGGGGTCGGCACTGAAGCTTTCTTT. Amino acid sequence: CASSVDGGVGTEAFF.

The chain couples TRBV28 to TRBJ2-7; 8 bases match TRBD2. Trimming at V came to 4 bases and at J to 0 bases, leaving 11 bases not matched to a gene. Looked up from germline, CDR1 is MDHEN and CDR2 is SYDVKM. The CDR3 contains 17 residues. The CDR3 region is CASSSAKGTRYSYEQYF. CDR3 sequence (DNA): TGTGCCAGCAGTTCCGCCAAGGGGACTAGATACTCCTACGAGCAGTACTTC.

The J gene is TRBJ2-1, the V gene TRBV5-4; TRBD2 aligns across 9 bases. The CDR3 runs to 14 residues. CDR1 and CDR2 from the germline V gene are SGHNT and YYREEE (reference sequence). V dropped 0 bases and J dropped 9; count of bases not matched to a gene: 4. CDR3 bases: TGTGCCAGCAGCTTGGTTGCGGGAGGGGGTGAGCAGTTCTTC. It translates to CASSLVAGGGEQFF.

The chain combines TRBV4-3 with TRBJ1-2; D remains ambiguous. Trimming cost V 1 base and J 7 bases, with 13 bases left between them. CDR1 is LGHNA and CDR2 is YSLEER in the germline V gene. CDR3 length: 14 amino acids. As DNA, the CDR3 is TGCGCCAGCAGCCAAGTCTCCGCAACTAGTGGCTACACCTTC. It is translated as CASSQVSATSGYTF.

This rearrangement joins TRBV3-1 (or the pseudogene TRBV3-2) to TRBJ1-5; 10 bases are shared with TRBD1. Trimming took 6 bases from V and 9 from J; bases not matched to a gene: 8. In germline, CDR1 is LGHDT, CDR2 YNNKEL (reference sequence). This CDR3 spans 14 amino acids. In nucleotides, the CDR3 is TGTGCCAGCAGTCCCGGGACAGGGGTTGGGCCCCAGCATTTT. This codes for CASSPGTGVGPQHF.

The chain carries TRBV3-1 (or the pseudogene TRBV3-2) and TRBJ1-1; D gene ambiguous. Germline CDR1 LGHDT, CDR2 YNNKEL (reference sequence). V was trimmed by 4 bases and J by 7 bases, leaving 13 bases between them. CDR3 length: 13 amino acids. The CDR3 DNA sequence: TGTGCCAGCAGCCCACTATCCACCTATGAAGCTTTCTTT. Translated: CASSPLSTYEAFF.

The chain couples TRBV4-2 to TRBJ2-5; D possibly corresponds to TRBD2 (5 bases). Between the trimmed V and J ends, which lost 0 bases and 5 bases, there was a span of 13 bases. Germline CDR1 LGHNA, CDR2 YNFKEQ. The CDR3 runs 15 residues. CDR3: CASSQEPTRGETQYF. CDR3 nucleotide sequence: TGTGCCAGCAGCCAAGAACCGACCCGCGGGGAGACCCAGTACTTC.

This sequence joins TRBV25-1 and TRBJ1-6, with 9 bases identical to TRBD1. The germline V gene has CDR1 MGHDK and CDR2 SYGVNS. CDR3 length equals 14 residues. V shed 4 bases, J shed 8 bases, and the junction held 3 bases outside the gene matches. The CDR3 reads CASSGDRADSPLHF. DNA for the CDR3: TGTGCCAGCAGTGGGGACAGGGCGGATTCACCCCTCCACTTT.

A word on this clone: The same CDR3 also results from other DNA sequences found in this sample. The chain couples TRBV4-3 to TRBJ2-7, with 9 nucleotides matching TRBD1. With 2 bases clipped from V and 1 base from J, the junction kept 3 bases outside the gene matches. The CDR3 covers 15 residues. The germline V gene has CDR1 LGHNA and CDR2 YSLEER. The CDR3 sequence is CASSQRTGVSYEQYF. The CDR3 DNA sequence: TGCGCCAGCAGCCAACGGACAGGGGTGTCCTACGAGCAGTACTTC.

This sequence joins TRBV6-2 or TRBV6-3 and TRBJ2-7; 11 bases are shared with TRBD2. The germline V gene has CDR1 MNHEY and CDR2 SVGEGT. This CDR3 is built from 16 residues. The junction had 7 bases not matched to a gene; V was cut back by 1 base and J by 5 bases. The CDR3 DNA reads as TGTGCCAGCAGTTACTACCTAGCGGGAGGTCGGGACGAGCAGTACTTC. This sequence encodes CASSYYLAGGRDEQYF.

This rearrangement joins TRBV15 to TRBJ2-1; 8 bases agree with TRBD1. CDR3 length: 17 amino acids. Trimming cost V 5 bases and J 10 bases; bases outside gene matches: 19. The germline V gene has CDR1 LNHNV and CDR2 YYDKDF (reference sequence). The CDR3 is CATSLAISGTGFSEQFF. The CDR3 nucleotides read TGTGCCACCAGCCTGGCCATATCCGGGACAGGCTTCTCGGAGCAGTTCTTC.

The genes are TRBV7-8 and TRBJ2-7; TRBD2 agrees at 14 bases. Trimming at V came to 5 bases and at J to 2 bases, leaving 8 bases not matched to a gene. The CDR3 consists of 17 residues. Germline V gene data show CDR1 as SGHVS and CDR2 as FQNEAQ. The CDR3 sequence is CASSPRGLAGGTYEQYF. The CDR3 DNA reads as TGTGCCAGCAGCCCACGCGGACTAGCGGGAGGAACCTACGAGCAGTACTTC.

J is TRBJ2-2 and V is TRBV7-3; 10 nucleotides match TRBD1. The CDR3 extends over 16 amino acids. Trimming at V came to 3 bases and at J to 4 bases, leaving 5 bases not matched to a gene. From germline, CDR1 is SGHTA and CDR2 FQGTGA. Here the CDR3 reads CASSFGTGDITGELFF. The CDR3 region has the DNA TGTGCCAGCAGCTTCGGGACAGGGGACATCACCGGGGAGCTGTTTTTT.

This clone was observed once. This rearrangement joins TRBV5-4 to TRBJ2-7; TRBD2 matches 9 bases. This CDR3 is built from 13 residues. From germline, CDR1 is SGHNT and CDR2 YYREEE (reference sequence). The V and J ends lost 5 bases and 5 bases, in that order; junction bases with no gene match: 5. CDR3: CASSSGSLDEQYF. CDR3 bases: TGTGCCAGCAGTAGCGGGAGTTTGGACGAGCAGTACTTC.

The chain combines TRBV6-5 with TRBJ2-2; TRBD1 aligns across 8 bases. Trimming removed 5 bases from V and 6 bases from J; junction bases left unmatched: 5. CDR1 MNHEY and CDR2 SVGAGI come from the germline V gene. This CDR3 spans 14 amino acids. CDR3 loop: CASSIDRGAGELFF. The CDR3 coding sequence is TGTGCCAGCAGTATAGACAGGGGAGCCGGGGAGCTGTTTTTT.

This clone appeared a single time. V and J are TRBV6-2 or TRBV6-3 and TRBJ1-1; 8 positions match TRBD1. Germline CDR1 reads MNHEY; CDR2 reads SVGEGT. The trim removed 4 bases at V and 11 bases at J, leaving 12 bases unmatched. The CDR3 sequence is 14 residues long. In DNA form, the CDR3 reads TGTGCCAGCAGTTCGACCGACAGGGGCGCCCGGGCTTTCTTT. It codes for CASSSTDRGARAFF.

The rearrangement links TRBV27 to TRBJ2-5; 12 bases are shared with TRBD2. Germline lookup yields CDR1 MNHEY and CDR2 SMNVEV (reference sequence). Trimming took 0 bases from V and 8 from J; bases not matched to a gene: 16. The CDR3 runs 19 residues. CDR3: CASSLSSASGRGGFGTQYF. DNA for the CDR3: TGTGCCAGCAGTTTATCTTCGGCTAGCGGGAGGGGGGGTTTTGGAACCCAGTACTTC.

V usage is TRBV12-3 or TRBV12-4 and J usage is TRBJ1-6, with D perhaps matching TRBD1 (6 bases). CDR3 length equals 13 residues. V lost 5 bases to trimming and J lost 10 bases, with 12 bases between them. The CDR3 nucleotides read TGTGCCAGCAGTAGGGGGATAAACTCACCCCTCCACTTT. Translating gives CASSRGINSPLHF.

This clone was found a few times. The rearrangement joins TRBV7-2 to TRBJ2-7, with unresolved D. Trimming took 2 bases from V and 3 from J, leaving 17 bases between them. The CDR3 is 16 residues long. Looked up from germline, CDR1 is SGHTA and CDR2 is FQGNSA. CDR3 loop: CASSLYQVRFGYEQYF. The CDR3 nucleotides read TGTGCCAGCAGCTTATATCAGGTCCGTTTTGGCTACGAGCAGTACTTC.

This rearrangement joins TRBV2 to TRBJ2-7, with TRBD1 as a possible D gene (5 bases). Between the trimmed V and J ends, which lost 3 bases and 4 bases, there was a span of 7 bases. In germline, CDR1 is SNHLY, CDR2 FYNNEI. The CDR3 totals 12 residues. Here the CDR3 reads CASSDTGYEQYF. The CDR3 DNA reads as TGTGCCAGCAGTGATACAGGATACGAGCAGTACTTC.

Only one count was recorded for this clone. The rearrangement joins TRBV5-1 to TRBJ2-5; weak D call: TRBD2 (5 bases). Germline CDR1 reads SGHRS; CDR2 reads YFSETQ. V was shortened by 0 bases and J by 1 base, with 7 bases between the two germline ends. CDR3 length: 14 amino acids. The CDR3 loop reads CASSLGSAQETQYF. For the CDR3, the DNA is TGCGCCAGCAGCTTGGGTAGCGCCCAAGAGACCCAGTACTTC.

In nucleotides, the CDR3 is TGTGCCAGCCACCTACAGGGCAGGGATCAGCCCCAGCATTTT. Its protein is CASHLQGRDQPQHF. The chain uses TRBV19 and TRBJ1-5, with TRBD1 as a possible D gene (6 bases). The CDR3 totals 14 residues. V lost 9 bases and J 5 bases, leaving 17 bases between the germline ends. Germline V gene data show CDR1 as LNHDA and CDR2 as SQIVND (reference sequence).

The V call is TRBV5-1, the J call TRBJ1-6; no clear D. CDR3 size: 15 residues. V was clipped by 0 bases and J by 6 bases, with 10 bases between them. CDR1 and CDR2 (germline): SGHRS, YFSETQ. CDR3 protein: CASSLERASNSPLHF. CDR3 nucleotides: TGCGCCAGCAGCTTGGAGAGGGCTAGTAATTCACCCCTCCACTTT. Complete variable domain (other parts from reference TRBV5-1 and TRBJ1-6): KAGVTQTPRYLIKTRGQQVTLSCSPISGHRSVSWYQQTPGQGLQFLFEYFSETQRNKGNFPGRFSGRQFSNSRSEMNVSTLELGDSALYLCASSLERASNSPLHFGNGTRLTVT.

The chain employs TRBV10-3 and TRBJ1-3; D is uncertain. The CDR3 is made up of 14 amino acids. The V gene's germline CDR1 is ENHRY and CDR2 SYGVKD. Trimming pared 6 bases from V and 1 base from J, leaving 10 bases between. CDR3 sequence: CAIRGRESGNTIYF. The CDR3, as DNA: TGTGCCATCAGGGGGAGGGAATCTGGAAACACCATATATTTT.

The V gene is TRBV5-1, the J gene TRBJ2-5; maybe TRBD2 (7 bases). The CDR3 is 15 amino acids. The V gene lost 0 bases and the J gene lost 6 bases, with 15 bases spanning the gap. Per germline, CDR1 SGHRS and CDR2 YFSETQ. This CDR3 is CASSLEQGGTQTQYF. For the CDR3, the DNA is TGCGCCAGCAGCTTGGAACAGGGAGGGACGCAGACCCAGTACTTC.

The chain links TRBV14 to TRBJ1-6; maybe TRBD1 (5 bases). The CDR3 is made up of 14 amino acids. V lost 4 bases and J lost 4, with 8 bases in between. The germline V gene encodes CDR1 SGHDN and CDR2 FVKESK. CDR3 bases: TGTGCCAGCAGCCCCGGGGGTTATAATTCACCCCTCCACTTT. As protein: CASSPGGYNSPLHF.

The chain employs TRBV9 and TRBJ2-1; 10 positions agree with TRBD2. J gave up 10 bases and V 4 bases, and 17 bases lay outside the gene matches. The V gene's germline CDR1 is SGDLS and CDR2 YYNGEE. This CDR3 has 17 residues. CDR3 DNA sequence: TGTGCCAGCAGCTTAGCTTTAGCGGGAGGCCCCTCAGGAGAGCAGTTCTTC. Protein product: CASSLALAGGPSGEQFF. Full variable domain (remainder filled in from reference TRBV9 and TRBJ2-1): DSGVTQTPKHLITATGQRVTLRCSPRSGDLSVYWYQQSLDQGLQFLIQYYNGEERAKGNILERFSAQQFPDLHSELNLSSLELGDSALYFCASSLALAGGPSGEQFFGPGTRLTVL.

This clone was seen a handful of times. The chain has TRBV15 and TRBJ1-3; no clear D. Germline lookup yields CDR1 LNHNV and CDR2 YYDKDF (reference sequence). Trimming pared 3 bases from V and 3 bases from J, leaving 15 bases between. The CDR3 is 16 amino acids. CDR3 protein: CATSSPGRVFGNTIYF. Written as DNA, the CDR3 is TGTGCCACCAGCAGCCCCGGTCGGGTTTTTGGAAACACCATATATTTT. Based on the CDR3 plus reference TRBV15 and TRBJ1-3, the full variable domain is DAMVIQNPRYQVTQFGKPVTLSCSQTLNHNVMYWYQQKSSQAPKLLFHYYDKDFNNEADTPDNFQSRRPNTSFCFLDIRSPGLGDTAMYLCATSSPGRVFGNTIYFGEGSWLTVV.

The chain links TRBV28 to TRBJ2-1; 8 nucleotides line up with TRBD2. The J segment lost 4 bases and the V segment lost 4 bases, leaving 9 bases of the junction unmatched. The CDR3 length is 16 residues. Germline loops: CDR1 MDHEN, CDR2 SYDVKM. CDR3 amino acids: CASSSPGVAGYNEQFF. The CDR3 region has the DNA TGTGCCAGCAGTTCCCCTGGGGTAGCGGGGTACAATGAGCAGTTCTTC. Full variable domain (missing parts from reference TRBV28 and TRBJ2-1): DVKVTQSSRYLVKRTGEKVFLECVQDMDHENMFWYRQDPGLGLRLIYFSYDVKMKEKGDIPEGYSVSREKKERFSLILESASTNQTSMYLCASSSPGVAGYNEQFFGPGTRLTVL.